Following are 28 T cell receptor beta chains from one sample sequenced in a study of cytomegalovirus exposure and HLA in healthy donors. The PCR was carried out with 60 Vbeta primers and 13 Jbeta primers. TCRdb's copy holds only in-frame clones and misses some; the assay was immunoSEQ multiplex PCR. The sample yields 150,000 to 200,000 clones, around 80% seen once. Sequenced material: PBMCs. These receptors were collected from a man aged 18-30 years in good health and CMV-seronegative.

The chain joins TRBV4-2 to TRBJ2-5; unclear D gene. CDR1 and CDR2 (germline): LGHNA, YNFKEQ. The length of the CDR3 is 12 residues. The V end lost 2 bases, the J end lost 4 bases, and 5 bases lay between the germline ends. DNA of the CDR3: TGTGCCAGCAGCCAACCAGGAGAGACCCAGTACTTC. As protein: CASSQPGETQYF.

The V gene is TRBV19, the J gene TRBJ1-2, with TRBD1 matching over 11 bases. V was pared by 4 bases and J by 6 bases, with 10 bases of the junction left unmatched. The CDR3 extends over 16 amino acids. Germline V CDR1 and CDR2: LNHDA, SQIVND (reference sequence). CDR3 coding DNA: TGTGCCAGTAGTACCCTCTCCGGGACAGGGGGAAATGGCTACACCTTC. It encodes CASSTLSGTGGNGYTF. The variable domain in full, completed from reference TRBV19 and TRBJ1-2, reads DGGITQSPKYLFRKEGQNVTLSCEQNLNHDAMYWYRQDPGQGLRLIYYSQIVNDFQKGDIAEGYSVSREKKESFPLTVTSAQKNPTAFYLCASSTLSGTGGNGYTFGSGTRLTVV.

The chain has TRBV19 and TRBJ1-5; D might be TRBD1 (6 bases). CDR1 and CDR2 (germline): LNHDA, SQIVND (reference sequence). This CDR3 has 15 amino acids. Trimming took 3 bases from V and 6 from J, leaving 15 bases between them. The CDR3 nucleotides read TGTGCCAGTAGTATGGGTCCAGGGGTGGGTCAGCCCCAGCATTTT. As protein: CASSMGPGVGQPQHF.

The chain has TRBV9 and TRBJ2-1; possibly TRBD2 for D (5 bases). The V gene lost 0 bases and the J gene lost 9 bases, with 10 bases spanning the gap. The germline V gene encodes CDR1 SGDLS and CDR2 YYNGEE. The CDR3 has 13 amino acids. The chain's CDR3 is CASSVGPAGEQFF. DNA for the CDR3: TGTGCCAGCAGCGTAGGTCCGGCGGGTGAGCAGTTCTTC.

The rearrangement joins TRBV7-2 to TRBJ1-1; D may be TRBD1 (6 bases). V was trimmed by 0 bases and J by 1 base, leaving 6 bases between them. The CDR3 loop spans 14 amino acids. Per the germline V gene, CDR1 is SGHTA and CDR2 is FQGNSA. In DNA form, the CDR3 reads TGTGCCAGCAGCTTAGCGGGGGCGAACACTGAAGCTTTCTTT. It translates to CASSLAGANTEAFF.

This chain joins TRBV7-2 and TRBJ1-1; tentative D call: TRBD1 (5 bases). This CDR3 contains 13 residues. Per the germline V gene, CDR1 is SGHTA and CDR2 is FQGNSA. V was clipped by 5 bases and J by 5 bases, with 12 bases between them. The CDR3 sequence is CASSTMGGTEAFF. The CDR3 DNA reads TGTGCCAGCAGCACAATGGGGGGAACTGAAGCTTTCTTT.

CDR3: CASSQSIFIRGGSSYEQYF. As DNA, the CDR3 is TGCGCCAGCAGCCAAAGCATCTTCATCCGAGGGGGTAGCTCCTACGAGCAGTACTTC. V usage is TRBV4-1 and J usage is TRBJ2-7; tentatively, D is TRBD1 (6 bases). Germline CDR1 MGHRA, CDR2 YSYEKL. V lost 2 bases to trimming and J lost 0 bases, with 23 bases between them. This CDR3 is 19 amino acids long.

A note on this clone: Relative to the germline gene, one junction end is altered; a read error may explain this. The chain recombines TRBV5-6 with TRBJ2-5; maybe TRBD1 (6 bases). This CDR3 has 11 residues. Germline V gene sequence: CDR1 SGHDT, CDR2 YYEEEE. CDR3 in amino acids: CATSRGETQYF. The CDR3 nucleotides are TGTGCCACCAGCAGGGGAGAGACCCAGTACTTC.

This clone was seen only once. One end of the junction fails to match germline, which may point to a read error. V usage is TRBV11-2 and J usage is TRBJ1-4; the match to TRBD1 covers 9 bases. The CDR3 contains 11 residues. Germline CDR1 is SGHAT and CDR2 is FQNNGV. CDR3 bases: TGTGCCAGCAGCTCCCGGGACAGGGAGGTTTTT. It specifies CASSSRDREVF. Based on the CDR3 plus reference TRBV11-2 and TRBJ1-4, the full variable domain is EAGVAQSPRYKIIEKRQSVAFWCNPISGHATLYWYQQILGQGPKLLIQFQNNGVVDDSQLPKDRFSAERLKGVDSTLKIQPAKLEDSAVYLCASSSRDREVFGSGTQLSVL.

The J gene is TRBJ1-4, the V gene TRBV28; 8 nucleotides align to TRBD1. From germline, CDR1 is MDHEN and CDR2 SYDVKM. The CDR3 has 14 residues. Trimming took 5 bases from V and 8 from J; bases not matched to a gene: 7. The CDR3 coding sequence is TGTGCCAGCAGTCCCCAGGGGGCTGGGGAAAAACTGTTTTTT. The encoded protein is CASSPQGAGEKLFF. Supplemented by reference TRBV28 and TRBJ1-4, the full variable domain reads DVKVTQSSRYLVKRTGEKVFLECVQDMDHENMFWYRQDPGLGLRLIYFSYDVKMKEKGDIPEGYSVSREKKERFSLILESASTNQTSMYLCASSPQGAGEKLFFGSGTQLSVL.

In regard to this clone: This sample also contains other DNA sequences that code for the same CDR3. In nucleotides, the CDR3 is TGCGCCAGCAGCCAAGAAGGCAGGACAGGGGTTCAGCCCCAGCATTTT. Protein product: CASSQEGRTGVQPQHF. The V and J genes are TRBV4-1 and TRBJ1-5, with 9 bases lining up with TRBD1. V gave up 0 bases and J gave up 6 bases; unmatched junction bases: 6. This CDR3 has 16 amino acids. CDR1 and CDR2 from the germline V gene are MGHRA and YSYEKL.

This chain connects TRBV2 to TRBJ1-5, with 8 bases that match TRBD1. V trimming: 6 bases; J trimming: 6 bases; junction bases outside the gene matches: 4. Germline V CDR1 and CDR2: SNHLY, FYNNEI. The CDR3 is 13 residues long. The CDR3 DNA follows: TGTGCCAGCAGCGGGACAGGAGGTCAGCCCCAGCATTTT. Its translation: CASSGTGGQPQHF. Filled out from reference TRBV2 and TRBJ1-5, the complete variable domain reads EPEVTQTPSHQVTQMGQEVILRCVPISNHLYFYWYRQILGQKVEFLVSFYNNEISEKSEIFDDQFSVERPDGSNFTLKIRSTKLEDSAMYFCASSGTGGQPQHFGDGTRLSIL.

The J gene is TRBJ2-2, the V gene TRBV7-2, with D tentatively TRBD2 (6 bases). Deletions cut 1 base from V and 8 bases from J, with 8 bases between. Germline-derived CDR1 and CDR2 are SGHTA and FQGNSA. The length of the CDR3 is 13 residues. The CDR3 bases are TGTGCCAGCAGCTTAGGGAGGGGAGGGGAGCTGTTTTTT. Amino acid sequence: CASSLGRGGELFF.

Worth noting for this clone: A single base separates this from a much larger clone, so it may be a read error. The rearrangement uses TRBV6-5 and TRBJ1-6; D possibly corresponds to TRBD1 (6 bases). CDR1 and CDR2 (germline): MNHEY, SVGAGI. The CDR3 is 13 amino acids. V was pared by 5 bases and J by 5 bases, with 7 bases between. The CDR3 coding sequence is TGTGCCAGCAGTCACAGGGATAATTCACCCCTCCACTTT. Protein: CASSHRDNSPLHF.

V is TRBV7-8 and J is TRBJ1-1, with D tentatively TRBD1 (5 bases). This CDR3 region has 12 residues. V lost 2 bases to trimming and J lost 6 bases, with 7 bases between them. CDR1 and CDR2 (germline): SGHVS, FQNEAQ. CDR3 DNA sequence: TGTGCCAGCAGCTTATGGGGGGCTGAAGCTTTCTTT. Translation: CASSLWGAEAFF.

V and J are TRBV7-9 and TRBJ2-7, with a tentative D call TRBD2 (5 bases). Germline values: CDR1 SEHNR, CDR2 FQNEAQ (reference sequence). V dropped 2 bases and J dropped 6 bases, with 14 bases sitting between them. The CDR3 loop spans 14 amino acids. The CDR3 loop reads CASSLTEARREQYF. DNA for the CDR3: TGTGCCAGCAGCTTAACGGAGGCGCGGCGCGAGCAGTACTTC. The full variable domain, completed using reference TRBV7-9 and TRBJ2-7, is DTGVSQNPRHKITKRGQNVTFRCDPISEHNRLYWYRQTLGQGPEFLTYFQNEAQLEKSRLLSDRFSAERPKGSFSTLEIQRTEQGDSAMYLCASSLTEARREQYFGPGTRLTVT.

V usage is TRBV6-4 and J usage is TRBJ2-1; 10 bases map to TRBD2. The germline CDR1 and CDR2 sequences are MRHNA and SNTAGT. Trimming at V came to 6 bases and at J to 7 bases, leaving 12 bases not matched to a gene. The CDR3 runs to 16 residues. The CDR3: CASSDEISGGLNEQFF. CDR3 bases: TGTGCCAGCAGCGACGAGATTAGCGGGGGGCTTAATGAGCAGTTCTTC.

J is TRBJ2-2 and V is TRBV5-1, with D maybe TRBD1 (6 bases). Germline assignment: CDR1 SGHRS and CDR2 YFSETQ. This CDR3 has 17 residues. V was shortened by 0 bases and J by 5 bases, with 17 bases between the two germline ends. The CDR3: CASSLALGGLRTGELFF. CDR3 DNA sequence: TGCGCCAGCAGCTTGGCCTTAGGGGGATTAAGGACCGGGGAGCTGTTTTTT.

J is TRBJ1-5 and V is TRBV6-6, with D perhaps TRBD1 (6 bases). The germline V gene has CDR1 MNHNY and CDR2 SVGAGI (reference sequence). V gave up 3 bases and J gave up 7 bases, with 10 bases separating them. The CDR3 loop spans 13 amino acids. Written as DNA, the CDR3 is TGTGCCAGCAGTTATAGGGGGGGCCAGCCCCAGCATTTT. Translating gives CASSYRGGQPQHF.

There are a few counts of this clone. This chain uses TRBV6-1 with TRBJ1-4; possibly TRBD1 for D (6 bases). The CDR3 totals 13 residues. The V gene's germline CDR1 is MNHNS and CDR2 SASEGT. Trimming left V 7 bases short and J 11 bases short, with 17 bases between. This CDR3 is CASKQAGQNKLFF. CDR3 nucleotides: TGTGCCAGCAAACAAGCAGGACAGAACAAACTGTTTTTT.

The chain is built from TRBV9 and TRBJ2-7, with D unclear. V lost 4 bases, J lost 0 bases, and 14 bases lay in between. The germline V gene has CDR1 SGDLS and CDR2 YYNGEE. The CDR3 is made up of 15 amino acids. CDR3 sequence: CASSPSFGASYEQYF. CDR3 DNA sequence: TGTGCCAGCAGCCCATCCTTCGGTGCCTCCTACGAGCAGTACTTC.

The chain carries TRBV27 and TRBJ1-1; D perhaps matches TRBD1 (6 bases). V was clipped by 8 bases and J by 4 bases, with 17 bases between them. Germline CDR1 and CDR2: MNHEY and SMNVEV (reference sequence). This CDR3 is built from 14 residues. DNA of the CDR3: TGTGCCAGCCGTAGGGCGGGGGCTGCCACTGAAGCTTTCTTT. Amino acid sequence: CASRRAGAATEAFF.

The chain carries TRBV11-2 and TRBJ2-4; D is perhaps TRBD1 (6 bases). Per germline, CDR1 SGHAT and CDR2 FQNNGV. Trimming left V 2 bases short and J 7 bases short, with 15 bases between. This CDR3 comprises 15 residues. CDR3 residues: CASSLTSGVGNIQYF. The CDR3 DNA sequence: TGTGCCAGCAGCTTAACTTCAGGGGTTGGGAACATTCAGTACTTC.

The rearrangement joins TRBV4-1 to TRBJ2-5; TRBD2 matches 9 bases. The J segment lost 5 bases and the V segment lost 2 bases, leaving 9 bases of the junction unmatched. This CDR3 contains 16 residues. Germline CDR1 and CDR2: MGHRA and YSYEKL. In DNA form, the CDR3 reads TGCGCCAGCAGCCAATGGCGGGGGGGCGATACGGAGACCCAGTACTTC. It specifies CASSQWRGGDTETQYF.

V and J are TRBV6-5 and TRBJ2-7, with 7 bases identical to TRBD2. The ends lost 6 bases at V and 3 bases at J; junction bases unmatched: 11. This CDR3 has 15 amino acids. Germline V gene sequence: CDR1 MNHEY, CDR2 SVGAGI. CDR3 region: CASRPPSGENYEQYF. CDR3 sequence (DNA): TGTGCCAGCAGACCCCCCAGCGGGGAAAACTACGAGCAGTACTTC.

The genes are TRBV20-1 and TRBJ2-1; 10 bases match TRBD2. Germline V CDR1 and CDR2: DFQATT, SNEGSKA (reference sequence). The CDR3 covers 10 residues. Trimming removed 7 bases from V and 9 bases from J; junction bases left unmatched: 0. CDR3: CSGTSGEQFF. The CDR3 region has the DNA TGCAGTGGGACTAGCGGTGAGCAGTTCTTC.

The chain links TRBV27 to TRBJ2-5, with D perhaps TRBD1 (6 bases). V was cut by 5 bases and J by 2 bases, with 15 bases left in between. CDR3 length: 15 amino acids. Per the germline V gene, CDR1 is MNHEY and CDR2 is SMNVEV (reference sequence). The CDR3 region is CASSPYRTAQETQYF. The CDR3 DNA reads TGTGCCAGCAGTCCCTACCGGACAGCGCAAGAGACCCAGTACTTC.

The chain uses TRBV4-1 and TRBJ2-7; TRBD1 matches 11 bases. Germline-derived CDR1 and CDR2 are MGHRA and YSYEKL. V was pared by 0 bases and J by 6 bases, with 4 bases of the junction left unmatched. The CDR3 sequence is 15 residues long. In DNA, the CDR3 is TGCGCCAGCAGCCAAGACCAGGACAGGGGGCGCGAGCAGTACTTC. It yields the protein CASSQDQDRGREQYF.